What follows are 32 T cell receptor beta chains derived from one specimen sequenced in a study of T cell changes during pregnancy in multiple sclerosis. Some clones are missing from TCRdb's copy, which holds only in-frame ones; the method was immunoSEQ multiplex PCR. Of under 50,000 clones in the sample, 92% were seen once. Sequencing used CD4+ T cells from peripheral blood mononuclear cells, obtained in the third trimester of pregnancy. Receptor source: a female donor with multiple sclerosis, enrolled in a pregnancy study.

V usage is TRBV9 and J usage is TRBJ1-2, with 7 bases that match TRBD1. Germline CDR1 reads SGDLS; CDR2 reads YYNGEE. This CDR3 region has 13 residues. Unmatched junction bases numbered 1, after V lost 0 bases and J lost 5 bases. CDR3 loop: CASSVARGYGYTF. The CDR3 DNA sequence: TGTGCCAGCAGCGTAGCCAGGGGGTATGGCTACACCTTC.

This clone occurred once. Written as DNA, the CDR3 is TGTGCCAGCAGCCAAGACGGTAGCGGGAGCACAGATACGCAGTATTTT. It yields the protein CASSQDGSGSTDTQYF. V usage is TRBV4-2 and J usage is TRBJ2-3; TRBD2 matches 7 bases. The CDR3 runs 16 residues. CDR1 and CDR2 (germline): LGHNA, YNFKEQ. Trimming took 0 bases from V and 0 from J; bases not matched to a gene: 3.

The chain recombines TRBV7-9 with TRBJ2-7; D not certain. Germline CDR1 is SEHNR and CDR2 is FQNEAQ (reference sequence). The CDR3 covers 14 residues. V was clipped by 5 bases and J by 0 bases, with 11 bases between them. In nucleotides, the CDR3 is TGTGCCAGCAGCCCCCGACTTGTCTCCTACGAGCAGTACTTC. It specifies CASSPRLVSYEQYF.

Comment on this clone: Other DNA variants within this sample encode the same CDR3. The V gene is TRBV7-3, the J gene TRBJ1-1; D gene ambiguous. Trimming cost V 2 bases and J 1 base, with 5 bases left between them. The CDR3 contains 13 residues. Germline V gives CDR1 SGHTA, CDR2 FQGTGA. The CDR3 DNA sequence: TGTGCCAGCAGCTTATCACAGAACACTGAAGCTTTCTTT. It encodes CASSLSQNTEAFF.

This clone was seen only once. The rearrangement joins TRBV19 to TRBJ1-1; D not certain. The germline gives CDR1 LNHDA, CDR2 SQIVND (reference sequence). The CDR3 totals 15 residues. V was cut by 1 base and J by 1 base, with 10 bases left in between. CDR3 in amino acids: CASSIGPGRNTEAFF. CDR3 sequence (DNA): TGTGCCAGTAGTATAGGACCGGGGAGGAACACTGAAGCTTTCTTT.

The chain employs TRBV7-6 and TRBJ2-2, with D unclear. This CDR3 region has 13 residues. Germline V gives CDR1 SGHVS, CDR2 FNYEAQ. The germline V and J ends were trimmed by 2 bases and 3 bases, with 4 bases remaining between them. CDR3 bases: TGTGCCAGCAGCTTACAGTACACCGGGGAGCTGTTTTTT. Protein: CASSLQYTGELFF.

The chain recombines TRBV19 with TRBJ2-7; 11 bases map to TRBD1. Germline V gene sequence: CDR1 LNHDA, CDR2 SQIVND (reference sequence). The trim removed 4 bases at V and 4 bases at J, leaving 6 bases unmatched. The length of the CDR3 is 15 residues. DNA of the CDR3: TGTGCCAGTAGTAGTATGGACAGGGGGCAGTACGAGCAGTACTTC. It yields the protein CASSSMDRGQYEQYF.

This chain joins TRBV6-1 and TRBJ1-1, with D tentatively TRBD1 (6 bases). The CDR3 extends over 15 amino acids. Looked up from germline, CDR1 is MNHNS and CDR2 is SASEGT. With 6 bases removed from V and 1 base from J, the gap between germline ends came to 15 bases. This chain's CDR3 is CASRGLGAKNTEAFF. DNA of the CDR3: TGTGCCAGCAGGGGTCTGGGGGCCAAGAACACTGAAGCTTTCTTT.

The DNA for the CDR3 is TGTGCCAGCACTTCGGGACAGCAACTTTCCTACAATGAGCAGTTCTTC. Translating it yields CASTSGQQLSYNEQFF. The rearrangement joins TRBV6-4 to TRBJ2-1; 7 bases align to TRBD1. The CDR3 spans 16 residues. Germline V CDR1 and CDR2: MRHNA, SNTAGT. Unmatched junction bases numbered 10, after V lost 7 bases and J lost 1 base.

This clone has a single count. The genes are TRBV18 and TRBJ2-7; 12 nucleotides align to TRBD2. Unmatched junction bases numbered 5, after V lost 5 bases and J lost 0 bases. The germline V gene has CDR1 KGHSH and CDR2 LQKENI. There are 16 residues in the CDR3. The CDR3 sequence is CASSSGLAGNSYEQYF. In DNA, the CDR3 is TGTGCCAGCTCATCAGGACTAGCGGGGAACTCCTACGAGCAGTACTTC.

This chain uses TRBV27 with TRBJ2-7, with 7 bases that match TRBD2. This CDR3 region has 15 residues. Germline CDR1 MNHEY, CDR2 SMNVEV (reference sequence). J lost 0 bases, V lost 8 bases, and 10 bases had no gene match. The CDR3 protein is CASCSLKRGSYEQYF. CDR3 nucleotides: TGTGCCAGCTGTAGTCTGAAGCGGGGCTCCTACGAGCAGTACTTC.

The gene calls are TRBV5-6 and TRBJ2-3, with 9 bases matching TRBD2. CDR3 length equals 16 residues. Germline V gene data show CDR1 as SGHDT and CDR2 as YYEEEE. Trimming at V came to 1 base and at J to 3 bases, leaving 6 bases not matched to a gene. This chain's CDR3 is CASSLYIAGATDTQYF. The DNA for the CDR3 is TGTGCCAGCAGCTTGTACATAGCGGGAGCAACAGATACGCAGTATTTT.

The J gene is TRBJ2-3, the V gene TRBV5-1; D ambiguous. Germline V gene data show CDR1 as SGHRS and CDR2 as YFSETQ. Trimming removed 0 bases at V and 2 bases at J, with 10 bases between. The CDR3 is 15 amino acids. DNA for the CDR3: TGCGCCAGCAGCTTGGGGGCAGATTACACAGATACGCAGTATTTT. It specifies CASSLGADYTDTQYF.

The rearrangement links TRBV21-1 to TRBJ1-4; the table assigns TRBD1, which was not confirmed against the DNA. TRBV21-1 is termed a pseudogene. The CDR3 has 13 residues. CDR3 in amino acids: CASSKIGTGGRFF. The CDR3 coding sequence is TGTGCCAGCAGCAAAATTGGAACAGGGGGTAGGTTTTTT.

The chain is built from TRBV5-1 and TRBJ2-7; 12 bases match TRBD2. In germline, CDR1 is SGHRS, CDR2 YFSETQ. V trimming: 7 bases; J trimming: 2 bases; junction bases outside the gene matches: 4. CDR3 size: 14 residues. The CDR3 bases are TGCGCCAGCGCGACTAGCGGGAGTGCCTACGAGCAGTACTTC. This sequence encodes CASATSGSAYEQYF.

The J gene is TRBJ2-7, the V gene TRBV28; 7 nucleotides align to TRBD1. V gave up 5 bases and J gave up 2 bases; unmatched junction bases: 12. The CDR3 is made up of 16 amino acids. Looked up from germline, CDR1 is MDHEN and CDR2 is SYDVKM. The CDR3 nucleotides read TGTGCCAGCAGTGGGACAGACGAAATTAGTGCCTACGAGCAGTACTTC. Protein product: CASSGTDEISAYEQYF.

In this sample, this clone is medium-sized. J is TRBJ2-5 and V is TRBV2, with 8 nucleotides matching TRBD1. Trimming cost V 6 bases and J 5 bases; bases outside gene matches: 8. The CDR3 loop spans 14 amino acids. Germline lookup yields CDR1 SNHLY and CDR2 FYNNEI. In DNA, the CDR3 is TGTGCCAGCAGCCTTGGACAGGGCGTGGAGACCCAGTACTTC. Its protein product is CASSLGQGVETQYF.

The genes are TRBV7-9 and TRBJ2-1, with unresolved D. V gave up 5 bases and J gave up 7 bases, with 9 bases separating them. Per germline, CDR1 SEHNR and CDR2 FQNEAQ (reference sequence). The CDR3 is 12 amino acids. This chain's CDR3 is CASSLTLNEQFF. For the CDR3, the DNA is TGTGCCAGCAGCCTAACACTAAATGAGCAGTTCTTC.

The chain is built from TRBV23-1 and TRBJ2-3; the match to TRBD2 covers 10 bases. TRBV23-1 is an ORF, with its function uncertain. The V segment lost 7 bases and the J segment 2 bases; nucleotides outside the gene matches: 12. The CDR3 covers 17 residues. This CDR3 is CASIGTSASPFTDTQYF. The CDR3 bases are TGCGCCAGCATTGGGACTAGCGCTTCACCCTTCACAGATACGCAGTATTTT.

The V and J genes are TRBV7-9 and TRBJ1-1, with TRBD1 matching over 7 bases. The CDR3 totals 15 residues. Germline CDR1 reads SEHNR; CDR2 reads FQNEAQ (reference sequence). V gave up 5 bases and J gave up 1 base; unmatched junction bases: 7. The CDR3 is CASSPRQGANTEAFF. CDR3 sequence (DNA): TGTGCCAGCAGCCCCCGACAGGGTGCGAACACTGAAGCTTTCTTT. Combining the CDR3 with reference TRBV7-9 and TRBJ1-1 gives the whole variable domain DTGVSQNPRHKITKRGQNVTFRCDPISEHNRLYWYRQTLGQGPEFLTYFQNEAQLEKSRLLSDRFSAERPKGSFSTLEIQRTEQGDSAMYLCASSPRQGANTEAFFGQGTRLTVV.

This clone has just one count. The V call is TRBV10-1, the J call TRBJ2-2; tentative D call: TRBD2 (6 bases). The V end lost 1 base, the J end lost 0 bases, and 12 bases lay between the germline ends. Germline V gene lookup returns CDR1 WNHNN and CDR2 SYGVQD (reference sequence). CDR3 length: 17 amino acids. As DNA, the CDR3 is TGCGCCAGCAGTGAGTATAGCGGATACGCGAACACCGGGGAGCTGTTTTTT. Protein: CASSEYSGYANTGELFF.

The chain has TRBV4-1 and TRBJ2-2; 9 bases line up with TRBD1. Germline V gene data show CDR1 as MGHRA and CDR2 as YSYEKL. The CDR3 length is 19 residues. Trimming took 4 bases from V and 3 from J; bases not matched to a gene: 15. The CDR3 coding sequence is TGCGCCAGCAGCCCACTATCGGGCAAAACAGGGGGCGACACCGGGGAGCTGTTTTTT. This sequence encodes CASSPLSGKTGGDTGELFF.

The chain has TRBV28 and TRBJ2-1; D may be TRBD2 (5 bases). The CDR3 extends over 14 amino acids. Per germline, CDR1 MDHEN and CDR2 SYDVKM. Trimming stripped 2 bases from V and 6 bases from J, with 11 bases between. CDR3 sequence reads: CASSLPAEFNEQFF. CDR3 sequence (DNA): TGTGCCAGCAGTTTACCAGCGGAGTTCAATGAGCAGTTCTTC.

This rearrangement joins TRBV6-5 to TRBJ2-2; 9 bases align to TRBD2. From germline, CDR1 is MNHEY and CDR2 SVGAGI. Trimming removed 3 bases from V and 5 bases from J; junction bases left unmatched: 7. The CDR3 consists of 16 residues. CDR3 bases: TGTGCCAGCAGTTATGGCGGGAGGGGCAATACCGGGGAGCTGTTTTTT. Protein: CASSYGGRGNTGELFF.

The chain couples TRBV5-6 to TRBJ2-3, with 7 bases identical to TRBD2. Per germline, CDR1 SGHDT and CDR2 YYEEEE. The CDR3 runs to 14 residues. V was pared by 6 bases and J by 2 bases, with 6 bases of the junction left unmatched. The CDR3 is CASTPSGVTDTQYF. Here the CDR3 DNA reads TGTGCCAGCACCCCTAGCGGAGTCACAGATACGCAGTATTTT.

V gene TRBV29-1 combines with J gene TRBJ1-1; TRBD1 is a possible D gene (5 bases). The CDR3 loop spans 11 amino acids. The germline V and J ends were trimmed by 5 bases and 8 bases, with 12 bases remaining between them. CDR1 and CDR2 from the germline V gene are SQVTM and ANQGSEA. This chain's CDR3 is CSVRFRVEAFF. The DNA of the CDR3 is TGCAGCGTTAGGTTCAGGGTGGAAGCTTTCTTT.

The V and J genes are TRBV11-2 and TRBJ1-1; maybe TRBD1 (5 bases). In germline, CDR1 is SGHAT, CDR2 FQNNGV. Trimming shortened V by 6 bases and J by 7 bases, and 15 bases separated the two germline ends. This CDR3 region has 13 residues. CDR3 sequence reads: CASRPPAGVEAFF. The CDR3 DNA sequence: TGTGCCAGCAGACCCCCCGCGGGGGTTGAAGCTTTCTTT.

The rearrangement links TRBV7-2 to TRBJ2-3, with 12 bases lining up with TRBD2. J was trimmed by 5 bases and V by 5 bases; bases with no gene match: 5. This CDR3 region has 15 residues. Germline V gene lookup returns CDR1 SGHTA and CDR2 FQGNSA. CDR3 loop: CASSGLAGIEDTQYF. As DNA, the CDR3 is TGTGCCAGCAGCGGACTAGCGGGAATTGAAGATACGCAGTATTTT.

The CDR3 DNA reads as TGTGCCAGCAGTGCGGCTTCCAGGGGGGACACTGAAGCTTTCTTT. This sequence encodes CASSAASRGDTEAFF. The rearrangement uses TRBV6-5 and TRBJ1-1; TRBD1 aligns across 7 bases. The CDR3 is 15 residues long. Trimming took 5 bases from V and 3 from J; bases not matched to a gene: 9. Looked up from germline, CDR1 is MNHEY and CDR2 is SVGAGI.

This chain uses TRBV19 with TRBJ1-5; 8 bases agree with TRBD1. The V segment lost 1 base and the J segment 6 bases; nucleotides outside the gene matches: 8. The CDR3 consists of 16 residues. The germline gives CDR1 LNHDA, CDR2 SQIVND (reference sequence). The chain's CDR3 is CASSIGTGNLRQPQHF. The CDR3 nucleotides read TGTGCCAGTAGTATAGGGACAGGGAATTTACGTCAGCCCCAGCATTTT.

This chain uses TRBV19 with TRBJ2-3; 13 bases align to TRBD2. J lost 6 bases, V lost 1 base, and 1 base had no gene match. The CDR3 consists of 15 residues. Germline V CDR1 and CDR2: LNHDA, SQIVND (reference sequence). CDR3 sequence reads: CASSIGLAGGDTQYF. Written as DNA, the CDR3 is TGTGCCAGTAGTATAGGACTAGCGGGAGGCGATACGCAGTATTTT.

V usage is TRBV28 and J usage is TRBJ2-1; 13 nucleotides align to TRBD2. The CDR3 consists of 15 residues. V trimming: 7 bases; J trimming: 8 bases; junction bases outside the gene matches: 8. Looked up from germline, CDR1 is MDHEN and CDR2 is SYDVKM. CDR3 bases: TGTGCCAGCACCCCGGGACTAGCGGGATCCCATGAGCAGTTCTTC. Translated: CASTPGLAGSHEQFF.